This T cell receptor (beta chain) was sequenced for a study of radiation and T cells in renal cell carcinoma. About this clone itself: Other DNA sequences in the same sample also yield this CDR3.

The repertoire was sequenced with immunoSEQ multiplex PCR; TCRdb's copy has only in-frame clones and lacks some. In the table there are around 120,000 clones, 75% to 85% of which are singletons. As for time point: blood 2 weeks post-SBRT. The treatment denotes: 15 Gy SBRT to primary tumor, nephrectomy 4 weeks later. The sample in question was blood, obtained from a patient whose treatment included radiotherapy and nephrectomy. The receptor was derived from a woman aged 55-75 years with renal cell carcinoma.

The CDR3 DNA reads TGTGCCAGTAGTATCGGGGGGCGAAATCAGCCCCAGCATTTT. It translates to CASSIGGRNQPQHF. V usage is TRBV19 and J usage is TRBJ1-5; D possibly corresponds to TRBD1 (6 bases). CDR3 size: 14 residues. The germline gives CDR1 LNHDA, CDR2 SQIVND (reference sequence). Trimming took 3 bases from V and 4 from J, leaving 10 bases between them.